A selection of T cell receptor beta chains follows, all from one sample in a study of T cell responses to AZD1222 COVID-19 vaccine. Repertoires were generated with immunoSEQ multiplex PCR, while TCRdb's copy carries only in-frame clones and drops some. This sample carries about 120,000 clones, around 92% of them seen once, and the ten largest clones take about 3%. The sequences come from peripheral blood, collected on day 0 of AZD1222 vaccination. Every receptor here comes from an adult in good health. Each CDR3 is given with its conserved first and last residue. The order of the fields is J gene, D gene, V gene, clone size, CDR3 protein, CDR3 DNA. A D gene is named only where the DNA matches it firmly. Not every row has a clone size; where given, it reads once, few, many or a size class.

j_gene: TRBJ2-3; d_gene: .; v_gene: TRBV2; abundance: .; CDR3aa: CASSELSDTQYF; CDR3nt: TGTGCCAGCAGTGAATTATCAGATACGCAGTATTTT
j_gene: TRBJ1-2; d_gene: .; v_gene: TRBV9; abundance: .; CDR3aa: CASRGGGYYGYTF; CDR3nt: TGTGCCAGCAGAGGAGGGGGATACTATGGCTACACCTTC
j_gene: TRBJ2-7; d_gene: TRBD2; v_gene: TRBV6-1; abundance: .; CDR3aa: CASSEGLAGEYEQYF; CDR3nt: TGTGCCAGCAGTGAGGGACTAGCGGGAGAGTACGAGCAGTACTTC
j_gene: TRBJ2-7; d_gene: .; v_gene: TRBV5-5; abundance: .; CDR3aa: CAPNPIRRVCYEQYF; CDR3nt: TGTGCCCCCAACCCGATCCGAAGGGTGTGCTACGAGCAGTACTTC
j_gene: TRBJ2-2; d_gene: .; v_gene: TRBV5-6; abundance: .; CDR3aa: CASSLARGSGELFF; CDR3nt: TGTGCCAGCAGCTTGGCCCGGGGCTCCGGGGAGCTGTTTTTT
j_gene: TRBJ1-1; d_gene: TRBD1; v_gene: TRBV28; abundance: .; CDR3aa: CASSLGGGNTEAFF; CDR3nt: TGTGCCAGCAGTTTGGGAGGGGGCAACACTGAAGCTTTCTTT
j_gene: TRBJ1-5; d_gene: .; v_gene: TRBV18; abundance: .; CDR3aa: CASSASGSAQPQHF; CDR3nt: TGTGCCAGCTCCGCCAGCGGGTCCGCTCAGCCCCAGCATTTT
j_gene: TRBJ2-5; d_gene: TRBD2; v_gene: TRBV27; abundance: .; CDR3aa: CASSSGTSGGTGTQYF; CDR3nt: TGTGCCAGCAGTTCCGGGACTAGCGGGGGGACGGGGACCCAGTACTTC
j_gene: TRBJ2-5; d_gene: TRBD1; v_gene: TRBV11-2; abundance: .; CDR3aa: CASSLAGRGLGETQYF; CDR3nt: TGTGCCAGCAGCTTAGCCGGTAGGGGGCTGGGGGAGACCCAGTACTTC
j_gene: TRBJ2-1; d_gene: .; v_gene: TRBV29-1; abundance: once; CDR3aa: CSATRTGSSYNEQFF; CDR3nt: TGCAGCGCGACCCGGACGGGGAGCTCCTACAATGAGCAGTTCTTC
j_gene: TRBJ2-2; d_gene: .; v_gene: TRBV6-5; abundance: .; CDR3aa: CASRATGELFF; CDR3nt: TGTGCCAGTAGAGCCACCGGGGAGCTGTTTTTT
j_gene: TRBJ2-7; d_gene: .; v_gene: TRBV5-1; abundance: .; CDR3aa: CASSLELAQTYEQYF; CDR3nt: TGCGCCAGCAGCTTGGAACTAGCCCAGACCTACGAGCAGTACTTC
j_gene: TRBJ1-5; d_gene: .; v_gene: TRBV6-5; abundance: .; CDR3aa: CASPEQGKLEPQHF; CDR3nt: TGTGCCAGCCCTGAACAGGGCAAACTAGAGCCCCAGCATTTT
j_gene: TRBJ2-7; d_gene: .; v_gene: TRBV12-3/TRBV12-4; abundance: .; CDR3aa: CASSPNGGQRQYF; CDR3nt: TGTGCCAGCAGTCCCAACGGTGGGCAGAGACAGTACTTC
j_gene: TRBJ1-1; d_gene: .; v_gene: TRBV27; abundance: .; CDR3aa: CASSSKVSSTEAFF; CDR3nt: TGTGCCAGCAGTTCTAAGGTCTCGAGCACTGAAGCTTTCTTT
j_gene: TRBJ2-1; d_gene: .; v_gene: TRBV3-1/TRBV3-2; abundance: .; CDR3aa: CASSLAQGLRNEQFF; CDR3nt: TGTGCCAGCAGCTTGGCGCAGGGCCTCCGCAATGAGCAGTTCTTC
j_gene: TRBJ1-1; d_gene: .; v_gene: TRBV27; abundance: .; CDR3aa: CASRLGRAMNTEAFF; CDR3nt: TGTGCCAGCAGATTGGGAAGGGCGATGAACACTGAAGCTTTCTTT
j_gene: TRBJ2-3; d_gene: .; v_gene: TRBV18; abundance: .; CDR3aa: CASSSKGDTQYF; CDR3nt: TGTGCCAGCTCAAGCAAGGGAGATACGCAGTATTTT
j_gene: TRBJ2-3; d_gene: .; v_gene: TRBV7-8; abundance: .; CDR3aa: CASSLSGEWGTDTQYF; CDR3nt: TGTGCCAGCAGCTTAAGTGGGGAATGGGGCACAGATACGCAGTATTTT